These 22 T cell receptor beta chains share one sample of origin, sequenced in a study of T cell responses to AZD1222 COVID-19 vaccine. Using immunoSEQ multiplex PCR, the repertoire was profiled, and TCRdb retains in-frame clones only, with some absent. The data show around 100,000 clones, roughly 84% seen once. Sequenced material: peripheral blood, taken on day 0 of AZD1222 vaccination. These receptors were collected from an adult in good health.

This clone has just one count. The V call is TRBV28, the J call TRBJ1-2; no clear D gene. Germline V lookup: CDR1 MDHEN, CDR2 SYDVKM. Trimming took 2 bases from V and 0 from J, leaving 4 bases between them. The CDR3 extends over 13 amino acids. The CDR3 DNA follows: TGTGCCAGCAGTTTAAGGGCTAACTATGGCTACACCTTC. Amino acids: CASSLRANYGYTF.

The chain is built from TRBV24-1 and TRBJ2-3; D call uncertain. The ends were cut back, 8 bases at V and 2 bases at J, with 7 bases in the middle. Germline V lookup: CDR1 KGHDR, CDR2 SFDVKD. The CDR3 length is 12 residues. The CDR3 DNA reads TGTGCCACCATGAGTGACACAGATACGCAGTATTTT. Encoded protein: CATMSDTDTQYF.

V usage is TRBV21-1 and J usage is TRBJ2-5; the table's D call TRBD1 went unverified against the DNA. TRBV21-1 is designated a pseudogene. This CDR3 is 13 amino acids long. The DNA of the CDR3 is TGTGCCAGCAGCAGGACAGGGGGGGAGACCCAGTACTTC. Translation: CASSRTGGETQYF.

CDR3 loop: CASRPGPVLRYGYTF. CDR3 DNA sequence: TGTGCCAGCAGACCAGGACCGGTCCTACGCTATGGCTACACCTTC. The V and J genes are TRBV6-5 and TRBJ1-2; D not certain. The CDR3 consists of 15 residues. The V end was cut by 6 bases, the J end by 4 bases, with 18 bases between. Germline CDR1 and CDR2: MNHEY and SVGAGI.

This chain links TRBV28 with TRBJ1-5, with D perhaps matching TRBD1 (5 bases). Germline assignment: CDR1 MDHEN and CDR2 SYDVKM. The CDR3 loop spans 16 amino acids. The V and J ends lost 4 bases and 6 bases respectively, with 19 bases between them. The CDR3 region has the DNA TGTGCCAGCAGTTGGGCAGGGAACGCCATAAGTCAGCCCCAGCATTTT. Translated: CASSWAGNAISQPQHF.

This clone was seen a handful of times. This specimen includes other DNA sequences encoding the same CDR3. J is TRBJ2-1 and V is TRBV18, with no clear D. The CDR3 is 14 residues long. Deletions cut 0 bases from V and 6 bases from J, with 9 bases between. Germline V gene lookup returns CDR1 KGHSH and CDR2 LQKENI. The CDR3 loop reads CASSPPTLSNEQFF. For the CDR3, the DNA is TGTGCCAGCTCACCACCAACGCTGTCCAATGAGCAGTTCTTC.

J is TRBJ1-2 and V is TRBV19; D is undetermined. Trimming removed 6 bases from V and 0 bases from J, with 17 bases in between. The length of the CDR3 is 16 residues. Germline V gene data show CDR1 as LNHDA and CDR2 as SQIVND (reference sequence). This chain's CDR3 is CASSYQVGRSNYGYTF. The CDR3 nucleotides read TGTGCCAGTAGCTACCAAGTGGGGAGATCTAACTATGGCTACACCTTC.

This chain links TRBV14 with TRBJ1-5, with a weak D call TRBD1 (5 bases). The CDR3 spans 13 residues. V was trimmed by 0 bases and J by 7 bases, leaving 7 bases between them. Germline CDR1 SGHDN, CDR2 FVKESK. This chain's CDR3 is CASSQDRDQPQHF. DNA of the CDR3: TGTGCCAGCAGCCAAGACAGGGACCAGCCCCAGCATTTT. Full variable domain (missing parts from reference TRBV14 and TRBJ1-5): EAGVTQFPSHSVIEKGQTVTLRCDPISGHDNLYWYRRVMGKEIKFLLHFVKESKQDESGMPNNRFLAERTGGTYSTLKVQPAELEDSGVYFCASSQDRDQPQHFGDGTRLSIL.

The chain combines TRBV5-1 with TRBJ1-2; D not resolved. This CDR3 is 13 amino acids long. The germline CDR1 and CDR2 sequences are SGHRS and YFSETQ. Trimming pared 0 bases from V and 6 bases from J, leaving 9 bases between. DNA of the CDR3: TGCGCCAGCAGCTTGGTACCATCAAATGGCTACACCTTC. Its protein is CASSLVPSNGYTF.

The chain carries TRBV30 and TRBJ1-1; D possibly corresponds to TRBD1 (5 bases). There are 16 residues in the CDR3. Germline CDR1 and CDR2: GTSNPN and SVGIG (reference sequence). V was pared by 2 bases and J by 0 bases, with 16 bases between. The DNA for the CDR3 is TGTGCCTGGAGTACACACGGGGGTCGGATGAACACTGAAGCTTTCTTT. Translated, it gives CAWSTHGGRMNTEAFF. The full variable domain, in which reference TRBV30 and TRBJ1-1 provide the parts outside the CDR3, is SQTIHQWPATLVQPVGSPLSLECTVEGTSNPNLYWYRQAAGRGLQLLFYSVGIGQISSEVPQNLSASRPQDRQFILSSKKLLLSDSGFYLCAWSTHGGRMNTEAFFGQGTRLTVV.

The genes are TRBV18 and TRBJ2-7; D possibly uses TRBD1 or TRBD2 (5 bases each). The CDR3 is 13 amino acids. The V gene's germline CDR1 is KGHSH and CDR2 LQKENI. V lost 1 base and J 5 bases, leaving 9 bases between the germline ends. CDR3 region: CASSPQGRNEQYF. The CDR3 DNA is TGTGCCAGCTCACCACAGGGACGGAACGAGCAGTACTTC.

This rearrangement joins TRBV6-7 to TRBJ2-5, with TRBD2 matching 12 bases. TRBV6-7 is given ORF status, its function remaining uncertain. The CDR3 runs 19 residues. V dropped 2 bases and J dropped 2; count of bases not matched to a gene: 12. The chain's CDR3 is CASSYPSGRAYGAQETQYF. DNA for the CDR3: TGTGCCAGCAGTTACCCTAGCGGGAGGGCCTACGGGGCTCAAGAGACCCAGTACTTC.

This chain connects TRBV6-6 to TRBJ1-3; D unclear. The CDR3 contains 14 residues. V lost 0 bases and J lost 3, with 6 bases in between. Germline V gene lookup returns CDR1 MNHNY and CDR2 SVGAGI (reference sequence). CDR3 in DNA: TGTGCCAGCAGTTACTCGATTAGTGGAAACACCATATATTTT. Translated: CASSYSISGNTIYF.

This chain connects TRBV19 to TRBJ2-7; D is ambiguous. The CDR3 extends over 13 amino acids. Germline V gene sequence: CDR1 LNHDA, CDR2 SQIVND (reference sequence). The V end was cut by 0 bases, the J end by 3 bases, with 6 bases between. In nucleotides, the CDR3 is TGTGCCAGTAGTATAGATAGGTTCTACGAGCAGTACTTC. This encodes CASSIDRFYEQYF.

The V and J genes are TRBV30 and TRBJ1-1; D gene ambiguous. CDR3 length equals 14 residues. The V gene lost 4 bases and the J gene lost 0 bases, with 12 bases spanning the gap. Germline lookup yields CDR1 GTSNPN and CDR2 SVGIG (reference sequence). CDR3 region: CAWKVAGMNTEAFF. The CDR3 bases are TGTGCCTGGAAGGTGGCGGGTATGAACACTGAAGCTTTCTTT.

The V gene is TRBV9, the J gene TRBJ2-5; D is ambiguous. Trimming shortened V by 0 bases and J by 5 bases, and 14 bases separated the two germline ends. CDR1 is SGDLS, CDR2 YYNGEE, per germline. This CDR3 is built from 15 residues. The CDR3 nucleotides read TGTGCCAGCAGCGTAGTGGGCCATATCCCGGAGACCCAGTACTTC. Translated, it gives CASSVVGHIPETQYF.

This chain connects TRBV5-1 to TRBJ2-5, with D tentatively TRBD1 (5 bases). Germline CDR1 and CDR2: SGHRS and YFSETQ. The ends were cut back, 2 bases at V and 5 bases at J, with 13 bases in the middle. The CDR3 has 14 residues. The CDR3 DNA sequence: TGCGCCAGCAGCTTAGCGACAGACCGGGAGACCCAGTACTTC. It yields the protein CASSLATDRETQYF.

The chain is built from TRBV12-3 or TRBV12-4 and TRBJ2-3, with D hard to call. V lost 8 bases and J lost 2, with 5 bases in between. The CDR3 runs 11 residues. In DNA form, the CDR3 reads TGTGCCAGCCTCCTCACAGATACGCAGTATTTT. Protein sequence: CASLLTDTQYF.

The chain is built from TRBV12-5 and TRBJ1-1; D remains ambiguous. Germline V gene lookup returns CDR1 LGHNT and CDR2 FRNRAP. The CDR3 has 11 amino acids. Trimming cost V 6 bases and J 0 bases, with 2 bases left between them. In DNA, the CDR3 is TGTGCTAGTGGCGTGAACACTGAAGCTTTCTTT. Protein: CASGVNTEAFF.

The V gene is TRBV18, the J gene TRBJ2-7; D is perhaps TRBD2 (5 bases). CDR1 KGHSH and CDR2 LQKENI come from the germline V gene. V lost 4 bases and J 1 base, leaving 8 bases between the germline ends. The length of the CDR3 is 13 residues. CDR3 coding DNA: TGTGCCAGCTCACTCGGGGTTTCCTACGAGCAGTACTTC. Amino acid sequence: CASSLGVSYEQYF.

V gene TRBV10-1 combines with J gene TRBJ2-7; D gene uncertain. Trimming shortened V by 3 bases and J by 5 bases, and 5 bases separated the two germline ends. The CDR3 spans 11 residues. The V gene's germline CDR1 is WNHNN and CDR2 SYGVQD (reference sequence). CDR3 DNA: TGCGCCAGCAGTGATAGGCACGAGCAGTACTTC. It yields the protein CASSDRHEQYF.

As concerns this clone: The junction differs from germline at one of its ends, possibly a read error. The J gene is TRBJ1-1, the V gene TRBV7-9; 9 bases align to TRBD1. The CDR3 covers 13 residues. Germline CDR1 and CDR2: SEHNR and FQNEAQ (reference sequence). The CDR3 loop is CASSLDDRGVSLF. CDR3 bases: TGTGCCAGCAGCTTAGATGACAGGGGGGTTTCGCTCTTT.